The 30 T cell receptor beta chains below all came from one sample that was sequenced in a study of T cell repertoires in cytomegalovirus infection. TCRdb called the reads again in MiXCR, with one record for every CDR3 protein. This sample carries 350,000 to 550,000 distinct CDR3 sequences, approximately 31% of them seen once, and the ten largest clones take roughly 13%. Material: PBMCs. The receptor set was obtained from a human donor in good health (CMV status not recorded). Some clones in this sample may be carry-over from other donors' samples.

V is TRBV12-3 or TRBV12-4 and J is TRBJ1-2; 7 positions match TRBD1. The junction had 4 bases not matched to a gene; V was cut back by 3 bases and J by 0 bases. CDR3 length: 15 residues. CDR3 protein: CASSFSGTANYGYTF. As DNA, the CDR3 is TGTGCCAGCAGTTTCTCCGGGACAGCTAACTATGGCTACACCTTC.

The V call is TRBV5-6, the J call TRBJ2-3; 7 bases match TRBD1. With V trimmed by 5 bases and J by 4 bases, 7 bases remained unmatched. CDR1 and CDR2 from the germline V gene are SGHDT and YYEEEE. The CDR3 runs 14 residues. CDR3: CASRRQGSPDTQYF. The DNA for the CDR3 is TGTGCCAGCAGACGACAGGGATCCCCAGATACGCAGTATTTT.

The rearrangement uses TRBV6-8 and TRBJ2-2; the D gene is possibly TRBD2 (6 bases). V was clipped by 7 bases and J by 1 base, with 13 bases between them. CDR3 length equals 15 residues. Germline-derived CDR1 and CDR2 are MNHGY and SAAAGT. CDR3 in DNA: TGTGCCAGCAAGGTTGGGACTGGGAACACCGGGGAGCTGTTTTTT. Translating gives CASKVGTGNTGELFF.

In this sample, this clonotype turned up many times. V gene TRBV7-8 combines with J gene TRBJ2-5, with TRBD2 as a possible D gene (5 bases). Germline V gene data show CDR1 as SGHVS and CDR2 as FQNEAQ. This CDR3 spans 15 amino acids. Trimming took 2 bases from V and 7 from J, leaving 17 bases between them. The CDR3 sequence is CASSLIGEKKVTQYF. CDR3 nucleotides: TGTGCCAGCAGCTTAATTGGGGAGAAGAAGGTGACCCAGTACTTC.

The count of this clonotype is one. The rearrangement links TRBV29-1 to TRBJ1-1, with 11 bases identical to TRBD1. Looked up from germline, CDR1 is SQVTM and CDR2 is ANQGSEA. This CDR3 is 14 amino acids long. J lost 6 bases, V lost 7 bases, and 10 bases had no gene match. CDR3 DNA: TGCAGCGCCCCCGGACAGGGGGCGCGTCCTGAAGCTTTCTTT. Amino acids: CSAPGQGARPEAFF.

J is TRBJ2-3 and V is TRBV5-4, with 7 positions matching TRBD2. Trimming removed 0 bases from V and 7 bases from J; junction bases left unmatched: 11. The V gene's germline CDR1 is SGHNT and CDR2 YYREEE (reference sequence). CDR3 length: 16 amino acids. The CDR3 spells CASSLAAGDPLNTQYF. In nucleotides, the CDR3 is TGTGCCAGCAGCTTGGCGGCGGGGGACCCGCTGAATACGCAGTATTTT.

This clonotype appeared many times. V usage is TRBV4-1 and J usage is TRBJ1-2, with TRBD1 matching over 7 bases. Trimming cost V 3 bases and J 4 bases; bases outside gene matches: 11. This CDR3 is built from 16 residues. Germline-derived CDR1 and CDR2 are MGHRA and YSYEKL. CDR3 region: CASSQASGGLSYGYTF. Here the CDR3 DNA reads TGCGCCAGCAGCCAGGCTTCAGGGGGGCTTTCCTATGGCTACACCTTC.

On this clonotype: A junction boundary mismatches the germline segment, possibly from a read error. The genes are TRBV7-4 and TRBJ1-2; weak D call: TRBD1 (6 bases). The CDR3 length is 15 residues. CDR1 is SGHVT, CDR2 SQSDAQ, per germline. DNA of the CDR3: TGTGCCAGCAGCTTAATTGGACAGTTGGACTATGGCTACCCCTTC. This encodes CASSLIGQLDYGYPF.

In this sample, this clonotype turned up a few times. The chain recombines TRBV4-1 with TRBJ2-1, with TRBD2 matching over 8 bases. V lost 1 base, J lost 4 bases, and 3 bases stayed unmatched. The CDR3 loop spans 15 amino acids. Germline V gene data show CDR1 as MGHRA and CDR2 as YSYEKL. The CDR3 here is CASSQVSGEYNEQFF. DNA for the CDR3: TGCGCCAGCAGCCAAGTTAGCGGGGAGTACAATGAGCAGTTCTTC.

The V gene is TRBV19, the J gene TRBJ2-6; 11 bases agree with TRBD1. The junction had 6 bases not matched to a gene; V was cut back by 4 bases and J by 1 base. The germline V gene has CDR1 LNHDA and CDR2 SQIVND (reference sequence). The CDR3 is 18 residues long. In DNA form, the CDR3 reads TGTGCCAGTAGTAGCCGGGACAGGGGGAGATCTGGGGCCAACGTCCTGACTTTC. Protein sequence: CASSSRDRGRSGANVLTF.

This clonotype was seen a few times. This chain connects TRBV4-1 to TRBJ1-2; D unresolved. The CDR3 spans 14 residues. The V end was cut by 0 bases, the J end by 7 bases, with 12 bases between. CDR1 MGHRA and CDR2 YSYEKL come from the germline V gene. DNA for the CDR3: TGCGCCAGCAGCCAAGAATTCGGTGGGGTTGGCTACACCTTC. The encoded protein is CASSQEFGGVGYTF.

This clonotype was found a few times. The V and J genes are TRBV28 and TRBJ1-1; TRBD1 agrees at 7 bases. Germline V gives CDR1 MDHEN, CDR2 SYDVKM. J was trimmed by 6 bases and V by 6 bases; bases with no gene match: 13. The CDR3 has 15 amino acids. As DNA, the CDR3 is TGTGCCAGCAGCCAATCGGGACAGACGGCTGCTGAAGCTTTCTTT. Its translation: CASSQSGQTAAEAFF.

This clonotype was observed at least ten times. The chain carries TRBV7-2 and TRBJ2-7, with D possibly being TRBD1 or TRBD2 (5 bases each). The CDR3 is 14 amino acids. Trimming removed 1 base at V and 2 bases at J, with 9 bases between. From germline, CDR1 is SGHTA and CDR2 FQGNSA. The CDR3 loop reads CASSLGDVTYEQYF. In DNA, the CDR3 is TGTGCCAGCAGCTTAGGGGACGTTACCTACGAGCAGTACTTC. Combining the CDR3 with reference TRBV7-2 and TRBJ2-7 gives the whole variable domain GAGVSQSPSNKVTEKGKDVELRCDPISGHTALYWYRQSLGQGLEFLIYFQGNSAPDKSGLPSDRFSAERTGGSVSTLTIQRTQQEDSAVYLCASSLGDVTYEQYFGPGTRLTVT.

V gene TRBV29-1 combines with J gene TRBJ2-7; tentative D call: TRBD2 (6 bases). Trimming pared 4 bases from V and 6 bases from J, leaving 13 bases between. Germline values: CDR1 SQVTM, CDR2 ANQGSEA. The CDR3 is 12 residues long. The DNA of the CDR3 is TGCAGCGTTGTCGGGGGTTACTCCGAGCAGTACTTC. It yields the protein CSVVGGYSEQYF.

This clonotype has only a few counts. The V call is TRBV4-3, the J call TRBJ2-1, with D unclear. Germline-derived CDR1 and CDR2 are LGHNA and YSLEER. The V end was cut by 0 bases, the J end by 3 bases, with 6 bases between. This CDR3 has 14 amino acids. The CDR3 spells CASSQDLDYNEQFF. The CDR3 DNA reads as TGCGCCAGCAGCCAAGATTTGGACTACAATGAGCAGTTCTTC.

This chain connects TRBV6-2 or TRBV6-3 to TRBJ1-5; D ambiguous. Germline V gene lookup returns CDR1 MNHEY and CDR2 SVGEGT. Trimming took 5 bases from V and 2 from J, leaving 7 bases between them. The CDR3 consists of 13 residues. The CDR3 spells CASSGLGNQPQHF. CDR3 sequence (DNA): TGTGCCAGCAGTGGACTGGGCAATCAGCCCCAGCATTTT.

There are many counts of this clonotype. CDR3 in amino acids: CASKTAGYVGTDTQYF. In DNA, the CDR3 is TGTGCCAGCAAGACGGCGGGTTACGTTGGCACAGATACGCAGTATTTT. The chain joins TRBV28 to TRBJ2-3, with D possibly matching TRBD2 (5 bases). This CDR3 spans 16 amino acids. V shed 7 bases and J shed 1 base, with 18 bases lying between them. Germline CDR1 and CDR2: MDHEN and SYDVKM.

The rearrangement joins TRBV27 to TRBJ1-6, with D unresolved. The CDR3 loop spans 16 amino acids. Germline V CDR1 and CDR2: MNHEY, SMNVEV (reference sequence). The V end was cut by 3 bases, the J end by 5 bases, with 14 bases between. CDR3 bases: TGTGCCAGCAGTTTGGGAGGGCCCTGGGATAATTCACCCCTCCACTTT. This gives the protein CASSLGGPWDNSPLHF.

This clonotype was found once. This CDR3 is missing its conserved last phenylalanine or tryptophan, likely due to a read error. The chain carries TRBV7-6 and TRBJ2-7, with D perhaps matching TRBD1 (6 bases). CDR3 length: 14 residues. V was shortened by 5 bases and J by 0 bases, with 11 bases between the two germline ends. Germline-derived CDR1 and CDR2 are SGHVS and FNYEAQ. The DNA of the CDR3 is TGTGCCAGCAGCCAAGGACAGACCTCCTACGAGCAGTACTGC. Protein product: CASSQGQTSYEQYC.

This clonotype was seen many times. The rearrangement uses TRBV29-1 and TRBJ1-6, with 7 bases lining up with TRBD1. The CDR3 totals 13 residues. From germline, CDR1 is SQVTM and CDR2 ANQGSEA. With 4 bases clipped from V and 8 bases from J, the junction kept 5 bases outside the gene matches. CDR3 sequence: CSVADRVDSPLHF. CDR3 bases: TGCAGCGTTGCCGACAGGGTCGATTCACCCCTCCACTTT. The full variable domain, with the rest looked up from reference TRBV29-1 and TRBJ1-6, is SAVISQKPSRDICQRGTSLTIQCQVDSQVTMMFWYRQQPGQSLTLIATANQGSEATYESGFVIDKFPISRPNLTFSTLTVSNMSPEDSSIYLCSVADRVDSPLHFGNGTRLTVT.

Of note for this clonotype: The final CDR3 position lacks the conserved phenylalanine or tryptophan, pointing to a likely read error. The DNA is left out, because the CDR3 cannot be placed on it with certainty; the CDR3 is given as TCRdb lists it. This chain uses TRBV7-6 with TRBJ2-7; the table's D call, TRBD1, has no DNA check behind it. Germline V gives CDR1 SGHVS, CDR2 FNYEAQ. A total of 15 residues make up the CDR3, ends included. CDR3 region: CASSPQGNGIYEPYC.

V gene TRBV24-1 combines with J gene TRBJ1-2; possible D gene TRBD1, 5 bases. V lost 6 bases to trimming and J lost 5 bases, with 24 bases between them. Germline V CDR1 and CDR2: KGHDR, SFDVKD. The CDR3 is 17 residues long. CDR3 loop: CATSPRDGGRAHYGYTF. CDR3 DNA sequence: TGTGCCACCAGTCCAAGGGACGGCGGCAGGGCACATTATGGCTACACCTTC.

The genes are TRBV6-1 and TRBJ2-1; TRBD2 matches at 9 bases. Per the germline V gene, CDR1 is MNHNS and CDR2 is SASEGT. The junction had 11 bases not matched to a gene; V was cut back by 7 bases and J by 7 bases. The CDR3 has 15 amino acids. Here the CDR3 DNA reads TGTGCCAGCAATGGCGGGGGGGCTCTAGGGAATGAGCAGTTCTTC. As protein: CASNGGGALGNEQFF.

This clonotype has more than one count but fewer than ten. The gene calls are TRBV4-2 and TRBJ1-6, with D perhaps matching TRBD1 (6 bases). The V end was cut by 1 base, the J end by 5 bases, with 21 bases between. The germline V gene encodes CDR1 LGHNA and CDR2 YNFKEQ. The CDR3 runs to 19 residues. Here the CDR3 DNA reads TGTGCCAGCAGCCAAGCACCGGGACACCAACCCACGAATAATTCACCCCTCCACTTT. Translating gives CASSQAPGHQPTNNSPLHF.

V is TRBV20-1 and J is TRBJ2-7; D not certain. Trimming stripped 2 bases from V and 9 bases from J, with 14 bases between. The germline V gene has CDR1 DFQATT and CDR2 SNEGSKA (reference sequence). The length of the CDR3 is 12 residues. DNA of the CDR3: TGCAGTGCTAGACTGTTCCTCCACGGGCAGTACTTC. Protein product: CSARLFLHGQYF.

This chain links TRBV20-1 with TRBJ2-7; D unclear. V was clipped by 0 bases and J by 0 bases, with 12 bases between them. In germline, CDR1 is DFQATT, CDR2 SNEGSKA (reference sequence). The CDR3 is 15 amino acids. The CDR3: CSARDLTESSYEQYF. CDR3 DNA sequence: TGCAGTGCTAGAGATCTGACGGAAAGCTCCTACGAGCAGTACTTC.

This clonotype was detected only a few times. The rearrangement joins TRBV20-1 to TRBJ1-1; 8 bases match TRBD1. V shed 5 bases and J 5 bases; nucleotides not matched to a gene: 7. The CDR3 runs 13 residues. The V gene's germline CDR1 is DFQATT and CDR2 SNEGSKA (reference sequence). CDR3 sequence: CSASGGARTEAFF. The CDR3 DNA is TGCAGTGCTTCAGGGGGCGCGAGAACTGAAGCTTTCTTT.

The rearrangement links TRBV7-6 to TRBJ1-4; D gene unclear. The germline gives CDR1 SGHVS, CDR2 FNYEAQ. The CDR3 has 17 amino acids. The ends were cut back, 3 bases at V and 1 base at J, with 15 bases in the middle. CDR3 sequence reads: CASSFGGLDGTNEKLFF. DNA for the CDR3: TGTGCCAGCAGCTTCGGAGGGCTGGACGGAACTAATGAAAAACTGTTTTTT.

This clonotype was recorded at least ten times. The chain is built from TRBV5-4 and TRBJ2-5; possible D gene TRBD2, 7 bases. Germline assignment: CDR1 SGHNT and CDR2 YYREEE (reference sequence). The V gene lost 4 bases and the J gene lost 1 base, with 17 bases spanning the gap. The CDR3 contains 16 residues. Written as DNA, the CDR3 is TGTGCCAGCAGCGGCGAAGGGGGGGGGGTCCAAGAGACCCAGTACTTC. It is translated as CASSGEGGGVQETQYF.

This clonotype has a handful of counts. The V gene is TRBV12-3 or TRBV12-4, the J gene TRBJ2-1; possible D gene TRBD1, 5 bases. V lost 3 bases, J lost 6 bases, and 15 bases lay in between. The CDR3 contains 15 residues. CDR3 nucleotide sequence: TGTGCCAGCAGTTTGGTCGGCAGGGTGGTCAATGAGCAGTTCTTC. Translation: CASSLVGRVVNEQFF.